This TCR beta chain was obtained from a study of blood T cell repertoires in COVID-19. Study at large: COVID-19 samples, acute and convalescent, were from the United States, Italy and Spain. The cDNA or gDNA used as material had been derived from T cells, B-cell-depleted T cells, or PBMCs.

In the original analysis: Amplification of reference gene primers provided the estimated nucleated cell counts. Repertoires were generated with immunoSEQ multiplex PCR, while TCRdb's copy carries only in-frame clones and drops some. Clonal size and the V and J genes are those of that table, whereas D and trimming came from the DNA. The profile covers fewer than 300,000 clones, with less than 90% appearing a single time and just over 2.5% taken by the ten largest. The CDR3 consists of 15 residues. Looked up from germline, CDR1 is MNHNS and CDR2 is SASEGT. Deletions cut 3 bases from V and 0 bases from J, with 9 bases between.

This clonotype was obtained from a woman in her 70s with active or convalescent COVID-19. The sample was peripheral blood. The chain uses TRBV6-1 and TRBJ2-1, with D perhaps TRBD1 (6 bases). CDR3 in amino acids: CASSDQGSSYNEQFF. The CDR3 DNA is TGTGCCAGCAGTGATCAGGGGAGCTCCTACAATGAGCAGTTCTTC.